This TCR beta chain emerged from a study of shared clonotypes between healthy human individuals. Study-wide background: Each donor contributed plates that comprised three CD4 naive, three CD4 memory, two CD8 naive and one CD8 memory.

V lost 6 bases and J lost 5; bases outside the gene matches: 13. The CDR3 spans 16 residues. CDR1 and CDR2 (germline): MNHEY, SMNVEV (reference sequence). Generated by immunoSEQ multiplex PCR, the TCRdb table keeps only in-frame clones and is missing some. The profile shows 2,500,000 or so clones, about 92% of them singletons. The clonotype was recovered from a man aged 18 to 30 in good health. The chain joins TRBV27 to TRBJ2-5, with 9 bases aligning to TRBD2. The source material was naive CD4+ T cells sorted from blood. Subset specified: CD45RA+ positively selected. CDR3 region: CASRGGTSTLLETQYF. For the CDR3, the DNA is TGTGCCAGCAGGGGGGGGACTAGCACTTTATTGGAGACCCAGTACTTC.